The sequence of this TCR beta chain was determined in a study of Ad26.COV2.S vaccination and SARS-CoV-2 variants. Study-level information: Donor allocation was to the COV1001 Ad26.COV2.S trial arm. The study gave Ad26.COV2.S intramuscularly, once or twice 56 days apart.

This clone appeared a single time. As yet, its antigen is unknown. Some clones are missing from TCRdb's copy, which holds only in-frame ones; the method was immunoSEQ multiplex PCR. The profile shows roughly 380,000 clones, around 86% of them singletons. Treatment meaning: 19 received Ad26.COV2.S at low or high dose, single or two shots; roughly 5 received placebo; per-sample allocation not given. Day 63 after the first vaccine or placebo injection was the time point for sampling. Whole-study findings and limits: From the TCR breadth and depth analyses, total T cell responses may have been underestimated.

Germline V gene data show CDR1 as SGHDN and CDR2 as FVKESK. V lost 8 bases, J lost 8 bases, and 16 bases lay in between. The CDR3 consists of 13 residues. The origin of this receptor is a person between 18 and 65 years old who received the Ad26.COV2.S COVID-19 vaccine or a placebo. This sequence joins TRBV14 and TRBJ2-1; possibly TRBD2 for D (6 bases). The sequencing here drew on peripheral blood, taken in a trial of Ad26.COV2.S vaccine versus placebo. The CDR3, as DNA: TGTGCCAGCGGACGGGAGTGGAGCGATGAGCAGTTCTTC. Translating it yields CASGREWSDEQFF.